This T cell receptor beta chain emerged from a study of T cell repertoires in cytomegalovirus infection. The overall study: Public signatures in TCR beta pointed to CMV infection and matching HLA type.

Study findings and constraints: HLA-C-restricted CMV-specific TCR beta clonotypes prevailed in the ex vivo response.

Germline CDR1 reads SGHTA; CDR2 reads FQGNSA. The CDR3 has 15 amino acids. The V segment lost 4 bases and the J segment 3 bases; nucleotides outside the gene matches: 2. TCRdb redid the calling of the reads with MiXCR, one entry per CDR3 protein. The sample shows around 170,000 distinct CDR3 sequences, under 15% of them seen only once. This clonotype was seen more than once but under ten times. What it binds is not known. The sequencing sample was made of PBMCs. This rearrangement joins TRBV7-2 to TRBJ2-2; 10 bases agree with TRBD2. The sequence was obtained from a human donor in good health (CMV status not recorded). Some clones in this sample may be carry-over from other donors' samples. In DNA, the CDR3 is TGTGCCAGCAGCTCGGGACTAGCGTACACCGGGGAGCTGTTTTTT. Translated: CASSSGLAYTGELFF.